The sequence of this T cell receptor (beta chain) was determined in a study of regulatory T cells in long-lasting Graves disease. Construction of the TCR beta libraries employed iRepertoire HTBI primers in conjunction with Arm-PCR of CDR3 regions. TCRdb reprocessed the multiplex PCR reads with MiXCR, giving one entry per CDR3 protein. The table shows some 200,000 distinct CDR3 sequences, with roughly 19% occurring only once. This clonotype was found many times. The time point denotes: newly diagnosed GD, antithyroid drugs for less than 3 months. With RNA extracted from PBMCs as input, the TCR library was made. These sequences were also reported in another study, on T cells in Graves' hyperthyroidism and ophthalmopathy. That source reports: Investigators excluded patients with uncontrolled infection, other autoimmune disease, pregnancy or lactation.

The receptor comes from a woman in her 30s with Graves disease. The material was peripheral blood mononuclear cells (PBMCs), obtained at new diagnosis, from a patient treated with antithyroid drugs.

In nucleotides, the CDR3 is TGCAGTGCTAGGCCCCCAGGGGAGACCCAGTACTTC. Encoded protein: CSARPPGETQYF. This sequence joins TRBV20-1 and TRBJ2-5; TRBD1 is a possible D gene (5 bases). Germline V gene sequence: CDR1 DFQATT, CDR2 SNEGSKA (reference sequence). The CDR3 has 12 residues. Trimming left V 3 bases short and J 5 bases short, with 10 bases between.